This T cell receptor beta chain originates from a study of blood T cell repertoires in COVID-19. The overall study: Samples of COVID-19 (acute and convalescent) were obtained from the United States, Italy and Spain. T cells, B-cell-depleted T cells, or PBMCs supplied cDNA or gDNA.

On this clone itself: At one of its ends the junction is not consistent with the germline gene, which may arise from a read error.

The CDR3 spans 13 residues. Germline V lookup: CDR1 MDHEN, CDR2 SYDVKM. Only in-frame clones appear in the TCRdb table, and some are missing; sequencing was by immunoSEQ multiplex PCR. The sample lists fewer than 400,000 clones, about nine tenths occurring once. Study members were between 18 and 89 years old and lived in 20 to 30 US regions. Two consecutive negative NP/OP PCR tests, clearance, or resolved symptoms defined Cohort 3 recovery. The TCR sequence derives from a man aged 25 to 45 who had recovered from COVID-19. This chain uses TRBV28 with TRBJ1-5; 7 bases match TRBD1. Input material: PBMCs or T cells enriched from blood (not recorded which). The CDR3 nucleotides are TGTGCCAGCAGTGATTCCACAGGGGTAGCATCTTCTTTT. Its protein product is CASSDSTGVASSF.